This T cell receptor beta chain was sequenced in a study of shared T cell receptors in the human thymus. This clone was recorded once. The data were produced by immunoSEQ multiplex PCR, yet TCRdb's version contains in-frame clones alone and is incomplete. The table shows around 730,000 clones, with around 85% occurring only once. In germline, CDR1 is SGHNT, CDR2 YENEEA. This CDR3 comprises 17 residues. V lost 1 base and J lost 1; bases outside the gene matches: 9. These data were likewise used in another study, on human thymus T cells. From that paper: Corrective surgery for congenital heart defects was being performed on the healthy Finnish infants who served as donors. Resections removed during corrective heart surgery provided the thymus tissue used. What appeared biased in thymic and blood repertoires was the usage of V and J genes. Related research reported highly overlapping thymic repertoires among unrelated individuals.

The chain employs TRBV11-3 and TRBJ1-2; TRBD1 matches at 7 bases. This clonotype was obtained from a girl less than two years old with a congenital heart defect. What was sequenced was thymocytes. The CDR3 here is CASSLVGTAHNNYGYTF. The CDR3 coding sequence is TGTGCCAGCAGCTTAGTCGGGACAGCCCATAATAACTATGGCTACACCTTC.